This T cell receptor (beta chain) is drawn from a study of identical twins' blood T cells. Three pairs of healthy female monozygous twins were the donors. This clonotype was picked up many times. TCRdb analysed the 5' RACE reads with MiXCR anew, one entry per CDR3 protein. The sample contains 400,000 or so distinct CDR3 sequences, over 25% of which appear only once. Sequences were obtained from PBMCs. This sequence originates from a woman aged 18 to 55 in good health.

The chain's CDR3 is CASSQTGAGELFF. The CDR3 DNA reads TGTGCCAGCAGCCAGACAGGGGCCGGGGAGCTGTTTTTT. The chain carries TRBV2 and TRBJ2-2, with 8 bases identical to TRBD1. With V trimmed by 6 bases and J by 6 bases, 3 bases remained unmatched. This CDR3 is built from 13 residues. CDR1 SNHLY and CDR2 FYNNEI come from the germline V gene.